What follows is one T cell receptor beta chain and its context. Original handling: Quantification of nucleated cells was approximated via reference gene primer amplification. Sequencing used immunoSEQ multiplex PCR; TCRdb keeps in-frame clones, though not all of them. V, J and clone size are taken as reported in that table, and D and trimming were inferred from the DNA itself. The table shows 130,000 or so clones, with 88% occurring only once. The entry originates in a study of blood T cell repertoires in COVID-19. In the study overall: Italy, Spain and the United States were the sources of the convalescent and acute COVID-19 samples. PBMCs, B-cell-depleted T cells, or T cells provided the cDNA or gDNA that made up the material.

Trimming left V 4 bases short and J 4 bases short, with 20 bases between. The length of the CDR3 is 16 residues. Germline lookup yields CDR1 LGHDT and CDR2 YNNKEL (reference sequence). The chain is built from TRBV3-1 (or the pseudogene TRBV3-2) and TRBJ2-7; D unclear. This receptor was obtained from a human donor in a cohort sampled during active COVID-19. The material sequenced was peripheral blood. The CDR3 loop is CASSPYLSPEKYEQYF. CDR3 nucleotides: TGTGCCAGCAGCCCATACCTGAGCCCCGAGAAATACGAGCAGTACTTC.